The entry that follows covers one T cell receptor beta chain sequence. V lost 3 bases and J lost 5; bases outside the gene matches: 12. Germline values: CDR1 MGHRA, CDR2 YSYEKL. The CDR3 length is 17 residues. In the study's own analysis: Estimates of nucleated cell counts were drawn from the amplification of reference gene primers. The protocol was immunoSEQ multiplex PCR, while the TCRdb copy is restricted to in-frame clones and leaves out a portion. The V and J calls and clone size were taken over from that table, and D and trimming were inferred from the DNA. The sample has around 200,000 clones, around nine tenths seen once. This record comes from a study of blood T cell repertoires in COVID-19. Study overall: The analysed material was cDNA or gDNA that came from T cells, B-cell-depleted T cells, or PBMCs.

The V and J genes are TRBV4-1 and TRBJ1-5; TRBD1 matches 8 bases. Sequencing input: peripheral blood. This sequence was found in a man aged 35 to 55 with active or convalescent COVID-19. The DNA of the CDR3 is TGCGCCAGCAGCCACCCAGTATCCAGACAGGGGCATCAGCCCCAGCATTTT. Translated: CASSHPVSRQGHQPQHF.